This entry lists 27 T cell receptor beta chains sequenced from one sample in a study of T cell responses to AZD1222 COVID-19 vaccine. Repertoires were generated with immunoSEQ multiplex PCR, while TCRdb's copy carries only in-frame clones and drops some. The data show some 120,000 clones, 88% seen once. Source: peripheral blood, taken on day 0 of MenACWY control vaccination. Receptors were obtained from an adult in good health.

The rearrangement links TRBV28 to TRBJ2-7; TRBD2 might be the D (6 bases). The CDR3 sequence is 21 residues long. V was shortened by 2 bases and J by 0 bases, with 29 bases between the two germline ends. The V gene's germline CDR1 is MDHEN and CDR2 SYDVKM. The CDR3 coding sequence is TGTGCCAGCAGTTTAGGCCCCACGGGACTGGAGGACTATCTGTTCTCCTACGAGCAGTACTTC. Protein: CASSLGPTGLEDYLFSYEQYF.

The rearrangement joins TRBV6-2 or TRBV6-3 to TRBJ2-3; TRBD1 aligns across 11 bases. This CDR3 contains 16 residues. Germline lookup yields CDR1 MNHEY and CDR2 SVGEGT. Trimming cost V 2 bases and J 2 bases; bases outside gene matches: 3. The CDR3 reads CASSYPGQGVTDTQYF. In nucleotides, the CDR3 is TGTGCCAGCAGTTACCCGGGACAGGGGGTCACAGATACGCAGTATTTT.

The V gene is TRBV5-1, the J gene TRBJ2-7; D is uncertain. The germline gives CDR1 SGHRS, CDR2 YFSETQ. CDR3 length: 14 residues. With 0 bases removed from V and 0 bases from J, the gap between germline ends came to 7 bases. Here the CDR3 DNA reads TGCGCCAGCAGCTTGGCCGGCACCTCCTACGAGCAGTACTTC. Encoded protein: CASSLAGTSYEQYF.

The J gene is TRBJ2-5, the V gene TRBV30, with 12 bases that match TRBD2. Trimming at V came to 0 bases and at J to 5 bases, leaving 10 bases not matched to a gene. Germline CDR1 GTSNPN, CDR2 SVGIG (reference sequence). The CDR3 runs to 17 residues. CDR3 protein: CAWSVGLAGGPWETQYF. CDR3 bases: TGTGCCTGGAGTGTTGGGCTAGCGGGAGGGCCATGGGAGACCCAGTACTTC.

The chain links TRBV9 to TRBJ2-1, with 10 bases matching TRBD2. The trim removed 4 bases at V and 8 bases at J, leaving 12 bases unmatched. The CDR3 covers 16 residues. Looked up from germline, CDR1 is SGDLS and CDR2 is YYNGEE. The CDR3 coding sequence is TGTGCCAGCAGCCCGGGGGCTAGCGGGAGTGGTTATGAGCAGTTCTTC. It is translated as CASSPGASGSGYEQFF. The complete variable domain, with remaining parts taken from reference TRBV9 and TRBJ2-1, reads DSGVTQTPKHLITATGQRVTLRCSPRSGDLSVYWYQQSLDQGLQFLIQYYNGEERAKGNILERFSAQQFPDLHSELNLSSLELGDSALYFCASSPGASGSGYEQFFGPGTRLTVL.

For the CDR3, the DNA is TGTGCCTGGAGTGTCTTGCTACGGGGTCCAGAGACCCAGTACTTC. This translates into CAWSVLLRGPETQYF. This rearrangement joins TRBV30 to TRBJ2-5, with D possibly TRBD2 on 5 matching bases. The V and J ends lost 0 bases and 4 bases respectively, with 15 bases between them. The length of the CDR3 is 15 residues. Germline assignment: CDR1 GTSNPN and CDR2 SVGIG (reference sequence).

In DNA, the CDR3 is TGTGCCAGCAGTCTGCTCGGGCTGAACACTGAAGCTTTCTTT. It is translated as CASSLLGLNTEAFF. The chain has TRBV28 and TRBJ1-1, with no clear D. CDR3 length: 14 amino acids. Trimming stripped 5 bases from V and 0 bases from J, with 10 bases between. CDR1 is MDHEN, CDR2 SYDVKM, per germline. Combining the CDR3 with reference TRBV28 and TRBJ1-1 gives the whole variable domain DVKVTQSSRYLVKRTGEKVFLECVQDMDHENMFWYRQDPGLGLRLIYFSYDVKMKEKGDIPEGYSVSREKKERFSLILESASTNQTSMYLCASSLLGLNTEAFFGQGTRLTVV.

This chain joins TRBV11-2 and TRBJ1-3, with unresolved D. V lost 1 base and J lost 0, with 7 bases in between. CDR3 size: 15 residues. The germline V gene has CDR1 SGHAT and CDR2 FQNNGV. The CDR3 loop reads CASSLALTSGNTIYF. CDR3 nucleotide sequence: TGTGCCAGCAGCTTAGCTTTGACCTCTGGAAACACCATATATTTT.

The chain employs TRBV28 and TRBJ2-3; 9 bases are shared with TRBD1. V trimming: 4 bases; J trimming: 3 bases; junction bases outside the gene matches: 5. This CDR3 comprises 15 residues. CDR1 and CDR2 (germline): MDHEN, SYDVKM. The DNA of the CDR3 is TGTGCCAGCAGTTCGACAGGGGGTGGAACAGATACGCAGTATTTT. It is translated as CASSSTGGGTDTQYF. The whole variable domain, filled in from reference TRBV28 and TRBJ2-3, reads DVKVTQSSRYLVKRTGEKVFLECVQDMDHENMFWYRQDPGLGLRLIYFSYDVKMKEKGDIPEGYSVSREKKERFSLILESASTNQTSMYLCASSSTGGGTDTQYFGPGTRLTVL.

This chain joins TRBV4-1 and TRBJ2-5, with D possibly being TRBD2 (6 bases). The CDR3 is 13 residues long. The germline V and J ends were trimmed by 3 bases and 5 bases, with 10 bases remaining between them. Germline values: CDR1 MGHRA, CDR2 YSYEKL. The CDR3 DNA reads as TGCGCCAGCAGCCATCCTGGGGGGGAGACCCAGTACTTC. Its translation: CASSHPGGETQYF.

The genes are TRBV13 and TRBJ2-2; 7 nucleotides line up with TRBD2. Per the germline V gene, CDR1 is PRHDT and CDR2 is FYEKMQ (reference sequence). With V trimmed by 5 bases and J by 7 bases, 10 bases remained unmatched. The CDR3 is 15 amino acids. The CDR3 DNA reads TGTGCCAGCAGCAACTACTACGGCGGGGGCGGGGAGCTGTTTTTT. This gives the protein CASSNYYGGGGELFF. Full variable domain (missing parts from reference TRBV13 and TRBJ2-2): AAGVIQSPRHLIKEKRETATLKCYPIPRHDTVYWYQQGPGQDPQFLISFYEKMQSDKGSIPDRFSAQQFSDYHSELNMSSLELGDSALYFCASSNYYGGGGELFFGEGSRLTVL.

This chain uses TRBV20-1 with TRBJ1-1, with a tentative D call TRBD1 (6 bases). Trimming pared 3 bases from V and 1 base from J, leaving 9 bases between. Germline V lookup: CDR1 DFQATT, CDR2 SNEGSKA (reference sequence). There are 13 residues in the CDR3. The DNA of the CDR3 is TGCAGTGCTAGTAGGGGGACGAACACTGAAGCTTTCTTT. Encoded protein: CSASRGTNTEAFF.

The V call is TRBV2, the J call TRBJ2-5; D is perhaps TRBD1 (5 bases). The CDR3 spans 13 residues. Germline V gene sequence: CDR1 SNHLY, CDR2 FYNNEI. V gave up 6 bases and J gave up 1 base, with 9 bases separating them. The CDR3 loop is CASRLGPQETQYF. The CDR3 region has the DNA TGTGCCAGCAGATTGGGGCCCCAAGAGACCCAGTACTTC.

The rearrangement links TRBV9 to TRBJ2-3; D ambiguous. This CDR3 region has 15 residues. Germline CDR1 is SGDLS and CDR2 is YYNGEE. Trimming left V 2 bases short and J 0 bases short, with 10 bases between. The CDR3 sequence: CASSVLDKSTDTQYF. CDR3 coding DNA: TGTGCCAGCAGCGTCCTTGACAAGAGCACAGATACGCAGTATTTT.

The chain is built from TRBV7-3 and TRBJ2-7, with D possibly being TRBD2 (5 bases). CDR1 is SGHTA and CDR2 is FQGTGA in the germline V gene. V dropped 2 bases and J dropped 2 bases, with 10 bases sitting between them. CDR3 length equals 14 residues. In DNA form, the CDR3 reads TGTGCCAGCAGCTTAGGGCTAGCCCCCTACGAGCAGTACTTC. It specifies CASSLGLAPYEQYF.

The chain uses TRBV28 and TRBJ1-5; 10 nucleotides line up with TRBD1. Trimming removed 4 bases from V and 3 bases from J; junction bases left unmatched: 15. Germline CDR1 reads MDHEN; CDR2 reads SYDVKM. The CDR3 spans 19 residues. The CDR3 region is CASSSTGGLSIIFNQPQHF. The CDR3 DNA sequence: TGTGCCAGCAGTTCGACAGGGGGCCTATCAATAATTTTCAATCAGCCCCAGCATTTT.

The rearrangement joins TRBV6-5 to TRBJ2-7; TRBD1 agrees at 7 bases. Germline V gives CDR1 MNHEY, CDR2 SVGAGI. The CDR3 extends over 15 amino acids. J lost 1 base, V lost 6 bases, and 9 bases had no gene match. CDR3 DNA: TGTGCCAGCAGGGTTCACAGGGGCTCTTCCTACGAGCAGTACTTC. As protein: CASRVHRGSSYEQYF.

V gene TRBV6-1 combines with J gene TRBJ1-2; D uncertain. V was cut by 3 bases and J by 7 bases, with 9 bases left in between. Germline loops: CDR1 MNHNS, CDR2 SASEGT. This CDR3 has 12 amino acids. The CDR3, as DNA: TGTGCCAGCAGTGAGAGAGGGCTTGGCTACACCTTC. This gives the protein CASSERGLGYTF.

This clone was counted between two and nine times. This chain joins TRBV19 and TRBJ1-5; the D is unclear. V lost 5 bases and J lost 7, with 12 bases in between. This CDR3 is built from 13 residues. Looked up from germline, CDR1 is LNHDA and CDR2 is SQIVND (reference sequence). The CDR3 coding sequence is TGTGCCAGTAGTGTTGAGGATTTACAGCCCCAGCATTTT. Translation gives CASSVEDLQPQHF.

Points on this clone: Mismatch with germline at one junction end may stem from a read error. The chain employs TRBV12-5 and TRBJ1-1, with 7 bases lining up with TRBD1. This CDR3 is built from 15 residues. CDR1 and CDR2 (germline): LGHNT, FRNRAP. This chain's CDR3 is CASGLITTRPGTVVF. The CDR3 DNA follows: TGTGCTAGTGGTTTGATCACAACACGACCCGGGACAGTCGTTTTT.

The rearrangement uses TRBV3-1 (or the pseudogene TRBV3-2) and TRBJ2-7, with D possibly TRBD2 on 5 matching bases. V was cut by 3 bases and J by 5 bases, with 5 bases left in between. Germline loops: CDR1 LGHDT, CDR2 YNNKEL (reference sequence). This CDR3 is built from 11 residues. The CDR3 DNA follows: TGTGCCAGCAGCCACGGGGACGAGCAGTACTTC. As protein: CASSHGDEQYF.

This clone showed up just once. This chain uses TRBV2 with TRBJ1-6, with a tentative D call TRBD1 (6 bases). V was shortened by 4 bases and J by 3 bases, with 16 bases between the two germline ends. The CDR3 totals 17 residues. Germline values: CDR1 SNHLY, CDR2 FYNNEI. CDR3 sequence: CASSALGGNVYNSPLHF. DNA for the CDR3: TGTGCCAGCAGTGCCCTGGGGGGCAATGTCTATAATTCACCCCTCCACTTT.

The chain is built from TRBV28 and TRBJ1-3; tentatively, D is TRBD1 (5 bases). CDR3 length: 16 residues. V lost 7 bases, J lost 0 bases, and 16 bases lay in between. The germline V gene encodes CDR1 MDHEN and CDR2 SYDVKM. The chain's CDR3 is CASTPPGRLSGNTIYF. The CDR3, as DNA: TGTGCCAGCACCCCCCCGGGACGGCTCTCTGGAAACACCATATATTTT.

This chain links TRBV14 with TRBJ1-1; TRBD1 matches at 7 bases. The CDR3 is 14 amino acids. Trimming took 6 bases from V and 6 from J; bases not matched to a gene: 10. The germline gives CDR1 SGHDN, CDR2 FVKESK. CDR3 residues: CASSPQGFRAEAFF. CDR3 nucleotide sequence: TGTGCCAGCAGTCCACAGGGGTTTCGGGCTGAAGCTTTCTTT.

This clone was counted once. The chain recombines TRBV6-5 with TRBJ2-7; 9 nucleotides agree with TRBD2. The V gene's germline CDR1 is MNHEY and CDR2 SVGAGI. The CDR3 loop spans 15 amino acids. Unmatched junction bases numbered 7, after V lost 3 bases and J lost 4 bases. CDR3 amino acids: CASSYGTLAGYEQYF. In DNA form, the CDR3 reads TGTGCCAGCAGTTATGGGACACTAGCGGGTTACGAGCAGTACTTC.

The genes are TRBV7-9 and TRBJ2-1, with TRBD2 as a possible D gene (5 bases). The germline V gene encodes CDR1 SEHNR and CDR2 FQNEAQ (reference sequence). CDR3 length: 14 residues. Trimming removed 0 bases at V and 6 bases at J, with 9 bases between. The CDR3 DNA sequence: TGTGCCAGCAGCTTAGCCGGACTGGGCAATGAGCAGTTCTTC. Its protein is CASSLAGLGNEQFF. The full variable domain, rest sourced from reference TRBV7-9 and TRBJ2-1, is DTGVSQNPRHKITKRGQNVTFRCDPISEHNRLYWYRQTLGQGPEFLTYFQNEAQLEKSRLLSDRFSAERPKGSFSTLEIQRTEQGDSAMYLCASSLAGLGNEQFFGPGTRLTVL.

This chain uses TRBV28 with TRBJ1-5; TRBD1 agrees at 10 bases. This CDR3 is built from 19 residues. Germline CDR1 reads MDHEN; CDR2 reads SYDVKM. V lost 6 bases and J lost 3; bases outside the gene matches: 17. The CDR3 DNA reads as TGTGCCAGCAGCAACGATCCGGACAGGGGGTTCTTCGTCAATCAGCCCCAGCATTTT. It codes for CASSNDPDRGFFVNQPQHF.